This T cell receptor beta chain was retrieved from a study of T cells after yellow fever vaccination. TCRdb re-analysed the 5' RACE reads in MiXCR, keeping a single row per CDR3 protein. The table records hundreds of thousands of distinct CDR3 sequences, more than 9% of them present only once. Germline CDR1 reads SGHRS; CDR2 reads YFSETQ. With V trimmed by 0 bases and J by 4 bases, 6 bases remained unmatched. The length of the CDR3 is 16 residues. This clonotype came up a few times. The sequence came from a man younger than 45 who received the YFV17D yellow fever vaccine. The rearrangement uses TRBV5-1 and TRBJ2-3; 9 bases line up with TRBD2. The sample was PBMCs, taken on the day of the yellow fever booster vaccination. The CDR3, as DNA: TGCGCCAGCAGCTTGGAGCCTAGCGGGAATGCAGATACGCAGTATTTT. It translates to CASSLEPSGNADTQYF.